This paragraph reports one T cell receptor (beta chain). As yet, its antigen is unknown. Second-dose schedules of about 4 or about 12 weeks were combined. This specimen belongs to a study of T cell responses to AZD1222 COVID-19 vaccine. The assay was immunoSEQ multiplex PCR, and TCRdb's table has in-frame clones only and misses some. The data contain about 160,000 clones, roughly 90% of them singletons. Study results and caveats: Two doses of AZD1222 preceded a rise in Spike-specific TCR breadth and depth. Clonal diversity may have been underestimated in mostly white British donors.

CDR3 length equals 17 residues. Deletions cut 0 bases from V and 0 bases from J, with 15 bases between. Per the germline V gene, CDR1 is SGHKS and CDR2 is YYEKEE (reference sequence). The chain uses TRBV5-5 and TRBJ1-1, with D possibly being TRBD1 (5 bases). This TCR derives from an adult who received the AZD1222 COVID-19 vaccine. The sample was peripheral blood, taken 28 days after the second AZD1222 dose. CDR3 nucleotide sequence: TGTGCCAGCAGCTTGGCGTTTTTTGGGACGGTGAACACTGAAGCTTTCTTT. Translated: CASSLAFFGTVNTEAFF.